The clone carrying this TCR beta chain was detected ten times or more. The sample belongs to a study of regulatory T cells in long-lasting Graves disease. Trimming took 2 bases from V and 5 from J, leaving 7 bases between them. The CDR3 covers 13 residues. Germline lookup yields CDR1 WNHNN and CDR2 SYGVQD (reference sequence). CDR3-region Arm-PCR and iRepertoire HTBI primers produced the TCR beta libraries. TCRdb reprocessed the multiplex PCR reads via MiXCR and lists one record per CDR3 protein. The sample lists about 200,000 distinct CDR3 sequences, roughly 19% occurring once. Time point indicated: newly diagnosed GD, antithyroid drugs for less than 3 months. Scientists built the TCR library using RNA that was extracted from PBMCs. Xi'an, China, was home to the endocrinology department that provided patients. The same sample was also used in a study of T cells in Graves' hyperthyroidism and ophthalmopathy. This second report adds: Absence of ophthalmopathy progression within 18 months defined stable Graves' hyperthyroidism.

The receptor's source is a woman aged 25 to 45 with Graves disease. This specimen was peripheral blood mononuclear cells (PBMCs), taken at new diagnosis, from a patient treated with antithyroid drugs. The V gene is TRBV10-1, the J gene TRBJ2-1; no reliable D call. The CDR3 is CASSEVVDNEQFF. The CDR3 DNA is TGCGCCAGCAGTGAGGTAGTGGACAATGAGCAGTTCTTC.